One and the same sample provided the 22 T cell receptor beta chains below, sequenced in a study of response to subunit inactivated influenza vaccine. Via MiXCR, TCRdb re-called the RT-PCR reads, giving one row per CDR3 protein. The sample has about 540,000 distinct CDR3 sequences, approximately 22% seen once. The same data also contributed to another study, on T cells expressing NK-cell markers. Per that paper: UMIs were included in TCR beta cDNA generated by 5'RACE template switching.

This material consisted of CD4+ T cells sorted from PBMCs, taken 11 to 12 days after vaccination. The receptors stem from a man aged 50 to 60 who received an inactivated influenza vaccine.

This clonotype was counted only a few times. The genes are TRBV12-3 or TRBV12-4 and TRBJ1-2, with D unresolved. V was clipped by 1 base and J by 4 bases, with 7 bases between them. The CDR3 is 13 residues long. The CDR3 spells CASSLGVLYGYTF. The CDR3 DNA reads TGTGCCAGCAGTTTAGGTGTCCTCTATGGCTACACCTTC.

The rearrangement links TRBV3-1 to TRBJ1-1, with 7 positions matching TRBD1. J lost 1 base, V lost 4 bases, and 6 bases had no gene match. Germline-derived CDR1 and CDR2 are LGHDT and YNNKEL (reference sequence). There are 15 residues in the CDR3. The CDR3 DNA follows: TGTGCCAGCAGCCCCCGGACAGGACAGAACACTGAAGCTTTCTTT. This codes for CASSPRTGQNTEAFF.

This clonotype was seen a handful of times. The chain employs TRBV3-1 and TRBJ2-7; D ambiguous. Trimming stripped 5 bases from V and 3 bases from J, with 11 bases between. CDR3 length equals 13 residues. Germline CDR1 reads LGHDT; CDR2 reads YNNKEL (reference sequence). CDR3 DNA: TGTGCCAGCAGCGCCGTGGGCGGCTACGAGCAGTACTTC. Protein product: CASSAVGGYEQYF.

The V and J genes are TRBV5-4 and TRBJ2-1; 11 nucleotides match TRBD2. Germline values: CDR1 SGHNT, CDR2 YYREEE (reference sequence). The CDR3 loop spans 17 amino acids. The V segment lost 4 bases and the J segment 0 bases; nucleotides outside the gene matches: 6. The chain's CDR3 is CASSQNSGGASYNEQFF. As DNA, the CDR3 is TGTGCCAGCAGCCAGAATAGCGGGGGGGCCTCCTACAATGAGCAGTTCTTC.

This clonotype appeared a few times. The chain has TRBV12-3 or TRBV12-4 and TRBJ1-2, with TRBD1 matching over 10 bases. V shed 5 bases, J shed 7 bases, and the junction held 10 bases outside the gene matches. CDR3 length: 15 residues. For the CDR3, the DNA is TGTGCCAGCAGTCAGAGACAGGGGGCTCGAGGTGGCTACACCTTC. Residues: CASSQRQGARGGYTF.

This clonotype has a count of ten or more. V gene TRBV29-1 combines with J gene TRBJ2-3, with D possibly being TRBD2 (5 bases). This CDR3 contains 12 residues. Germline loops: CDR1 SQVTM, CDR2 ANQGSEA. The V end lost 8 bases, the J end lost 1 base, and 10 bases lay between the germline ends. In nucleotides, the CDR3 is TGCAGCACTCGAGCGGGCACAGATACGCAGTATTTT. Its protein product is CSTRAGTDTQYF.

The chain is built from TRBV27 and TRBJ1-6; D unclear. V lost 10 bases and J 8 bases, leaving 18 bases between the germline ends. The CDR3 totals 14 residues. Germline assignment: CDR1 MNHEY and CDR2 SMNVEV (reference sequence). The DNA of the CDR3 is TGTGCCACCGCTGATCATTCCGGATATTCACCCCTCCACTTT. It is translated as CATADHSGYSPLHF.

This clonotype was seen only a few times. V usage is TRBV7-8 and J usage is TRBJ1-5; TRBD1 is a possible D gene (5 bases). This CDR3 region has 17 residues. Germline V gene data show CDR1 as SGHVS and CDR2 as FQNEAQ. Trimming removed 5 bases from V and 2 bases from J, with 19 bases in between. CDR3 region: CASSGAPRGIRNQPQHF. CDR3 nucleotides: TGTGCCAGCAGCGGTGCGCCGAGGGGAATTCGCAATCAGCCCCAGCATTTT.

The CDR3 spells CASSFRLASNTGELFF. CDR3 sequence (DNA): TGTGCCAGCAGTTTTAGGCTAGCGTCTAACACCGGGGAGCTGTTTTTT. The chain employs TRBV27 and TRBJ2-2; D possibly corresponds to TRBD2 (6 bases). The ends were cut back, 3 bases at V and 2 bases at J, with 13 bases in the middle. CDR3 length equals 16 residues. Germline CDR1 is MNHEY and CDR2 is SMNVEV (reference sequence).

The chain has TRBV5-1 and TRBJ1-4; possibly TRBD1 for D (6 bases). The CDR3 covers 15 residues. V was pared by 0 bases and J by 8 bases, with 14 bases between. Germline CDR1 SGHRS, CDR2 YFSETQ. The CDR3 bases are TGCGCCAGCAGCTTGGAACAGGGTGGTCGGGAAAAACTGTTTTTT. Protein: CASSLEQGGREKLFF.

This clonotype has just a few counts. The chain carries TRBV7-2 and TRBJ2-7, with 10 bases that match TRBD2. After removal of 1 base from V and 0 bases from J, the junction contained 6 bases not matched to a gene. This CDR3 spans 17 amino acids. Germline CDR1 reads SGHTA; CDR2 reads FQGNSA. The CDR3 DNA is TGTGCCAGCAGCTTAGTTGCGGGACTAGCGCACTCCTACGAGCAGTACTTC. Translating gives CASSLVAGLAHSYEQYF.

Many counts were recorded for this clonotype. In nucleotides, the CDR3 is TGTGCCAGCAGCCAAACGAACAGGGGCGAGCAGTACTTC. Translation gives CASSQTNRGEQYF. The chain has TRBV14 and TRBJ2-7; TRBD1 aligns across 7 bases. The junction had 4 bases not matched to a gene; V was cut back by 2 bases and J by 6 bases. This CDR3 is built from 13 residues. Germline-derived CDR1 and CDR2 are SGHDN and FVKESK.

The chain recombines TRBV2 with TRBJ2-7; 7 nucleotides line up with TRBD1. V shed 6 bases and J 3 bases; nucleotides not matched to a gene: 5. The CDR3 sequence is 13 residues long. Germline assignment: CDR1 SNHLY and CDR2 FYNNEI. The CDR3 DNA is TGTGCCAGCAGCGACGGGACAGTCTACGAGCAGTACTTC. Its protein product is CASSDGTVYEQYF.

This clonotype occurred a few times. The chain carries TRBV4-2 and TRBJ2-2; TRBD2 aligns across 7 bases. This CDR3 is built from 16 residues. Germline V CDR1 and CDR2: LGHNA, YNFKEQ. V shed 4 bases and J 6 bases; nucleotides not matched to a gene: 11. This CDR3 is CASSPSSGRGAGELFF. DNA for the CDR3: TGTGCCAGCAGCCCCTCGAGTGGACGGGGGGCCGGGGAGCTGTTTTTT.

The CDR3 sequence is CASSPGASGVYNEQFF. CDR3 bases: TGTGCCAGCTCACCAGGCGCTAGCGGGGTGTACAATGAGCAGTTCTTC. V is TRBV18 and J is TRBJ2-1; TRBD2 matches at 9 bases. The CDR3 is 16 residues long. Germline assignment: CDR1 KGHSH and CDR2 LQKENI. Unmatched junction bases numbered 6, after V lost 2 bases and J lost 4 bases.

The V gene is TRBV5-6, the J gene TRBJ2-7; 11 bases fit TRBD2. CDR1 SGHDT and CDR2 YYEEEE come from the germline V gene. CDR3 length: 16 amino acids. J lost 6 bases, V lost 0 bases, and 8 bases had no gene match. The CDR3 here is CASSLAGTSGAIEQYF. The CDR3, as DNA: TGTGCCAGCAGCTTGGCGGGGACTAGCGGAGCTATCGAGCAGTACTTC.

The chain combines TRBV5-5 with TRBJ2-2, with 9 bases fitting TRBD1. The CDR3 runs to 16 residues. J lost 1 base, V lost 4 bases, and 5 bases had no gene match. Germline V gene lookup returns CDR1 SGHKS and CDR2 YYEKEE (reference sequence). The CDR3 DNA reads TGTGCCAGCAGCCGAACGGGACAGGGGAACACCGGGGAGCTGTTTTTT. Translated, it gives CASSRTGQGNTGELFF.

The V and J genes are TRBV24-1 and TRBJ2-4; the D gene could be TRBD1 or TRBD2 (5 bases each). This CDR3 has 16 residues. V was trimmed by 7 bases and J by 8 bases, leaving 23 bases between them. The germline gives CDR1 KGHDR, CDR2 SFDVKD. The CDR3, as DNA: TGTGCCACCAGCCGACTCACGGGACCCCCGTCAGACATTCAGTACTTC. It yields the protein CATSRLTGPPSDIQYF.

The chain recombines TRBV7-9 with TRBJ2-5; 7 bases align to TRBD2. V gave up 8 bases and J gave up 4 bases; unmatched junction bases: 10. This CDR3 spans 14 amino acids. The germline V gene has CDR1 SEHNR and CDR2 FQNEAQ (reference sequence). The CDR3: CASHPVGGGETQYF. DNA of the CDR3: TGTGCCAGCCACCCGGTCGGCGGGGGAGAGACCCAGTACTTC.

The chain uses TRBV4-2 and TRBJ2-2; 12 bases agree with TRBD2. Per the germline V gene, CDR1 is LGHNA and CDR2 is YNFKEQ. The CDR3 has 17 residues. The V gene end was trimmed by 5 bases and the J gene end by 5 bases; junction bases not matched to a gene: 9. The CDR3 DNA is TGTGCCAGCAGCTCGACTAGCGGGAGTCTTGGGACCGGGGAGCTGTTTTTT. Its translation is CASSSTSGSLGTGELFF.

The V gene is TRBV5-4, the J gene TRBJ2-1; 10 nucleotides line up with TRBD2. Germline trimming cut 2 bases from V and 7 bases from J; bases unmatched to any gene: 6. The CDR3 length is 15 residues. CDR1 and CDR2 (germline): SGHNT, YYREEE (reference sequence). CDR3 residues: CASSLPGLASNEQFF. The DNA for the CDR3 is TGTGCCAGCAGCTTACCGGGACTAGCGTCAAATGAGCAGTTCTTC.

The chain is built from TRBV15 and TRBJ2-7; tentatively, D is TRBD1 or TRBD2 (5 bases each). Trimming took 0 bases from V and 5 from J, leaving 14 bases between them. CDR1 is LNHNV and CDR2 is YYDKDF in the germline V gene (reference sequence). This CDR3 has 15 amino acids. The CDR3 nucleotides are TGTGCCACCAGCAGAGATCAGGGACGGGCTCACGAGCAGTACTTC. Protein product: CATSRDQGRAHEQYF.